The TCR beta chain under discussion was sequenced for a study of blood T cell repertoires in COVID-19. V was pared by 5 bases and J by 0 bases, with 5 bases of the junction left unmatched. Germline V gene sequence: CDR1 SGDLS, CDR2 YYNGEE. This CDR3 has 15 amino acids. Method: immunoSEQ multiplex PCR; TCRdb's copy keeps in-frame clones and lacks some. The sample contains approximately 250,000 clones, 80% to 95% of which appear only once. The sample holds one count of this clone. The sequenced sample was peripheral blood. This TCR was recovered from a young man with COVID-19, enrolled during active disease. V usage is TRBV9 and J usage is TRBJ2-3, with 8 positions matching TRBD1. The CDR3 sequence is CASSGQGTSTDTQYF. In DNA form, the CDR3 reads TGTGCCAGCAGTGGACAGGGAACTAGCACAGATACGCAGTATTTT.